This T cell receptor (beta chain) was observed in a study of CD8+ T cells in alopecia areata. Whole-study results and caveats: A single nonresponder leaves the baseline CD8+ expansion link to response uncertain.

Reverse transcribed after extraction, RNA yielded cDNA as the sequencing template. Some clones are missing from TCRdb's copy, which holds only in-frame ones; the method was immunoSEQ multiplex PCR. The sample has about 140,000 clones, about four fifths seen once. As for treatment: oral pan-JAK inhibitor, 5-10 mg twice daily. This clone was recorded only once. As yet, its antigen is unknown. Trimming pared 5 bases from V and 5 bases from J, leaving 7 bases between. The CDR3 is 11 amino acids. CDR1 SQVTM and CDR2 ANQGSEA come from the germline V gene. This TCR came from a human donor with alopecia areata. The genes are TRBV29-1 and TRBJ2-1; D uncertain. This sample comprised CD8+ T cells sorted from blood, obtained at week 4, from a patient treated with tofacitinib. Here the CDR3 DNA reads TGCAGCGTTTCCCGTAACAATGAGCAGTTCTTC. Translated, it gives CSVSRNNEQFF.